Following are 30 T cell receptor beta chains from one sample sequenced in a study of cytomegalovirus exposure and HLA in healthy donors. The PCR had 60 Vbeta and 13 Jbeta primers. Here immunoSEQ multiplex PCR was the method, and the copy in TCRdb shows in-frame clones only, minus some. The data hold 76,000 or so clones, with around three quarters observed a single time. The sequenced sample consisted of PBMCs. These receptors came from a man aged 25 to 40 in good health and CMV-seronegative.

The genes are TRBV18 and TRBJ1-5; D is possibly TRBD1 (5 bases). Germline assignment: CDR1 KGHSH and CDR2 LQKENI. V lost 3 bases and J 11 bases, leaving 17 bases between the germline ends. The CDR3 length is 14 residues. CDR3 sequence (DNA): TGTGCCAGCTCACCCCGGGACTCCCAGGAGGCCCAGCATTTT. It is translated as CASSPRDSQEAQHF.

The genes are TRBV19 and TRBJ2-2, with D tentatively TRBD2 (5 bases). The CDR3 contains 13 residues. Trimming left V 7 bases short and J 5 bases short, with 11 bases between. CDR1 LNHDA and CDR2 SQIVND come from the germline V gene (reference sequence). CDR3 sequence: CASNSRRTGELFF. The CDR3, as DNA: TGTGCCAGTAACTCCAGGAGGACCGGGGAGCTGTTTTTT. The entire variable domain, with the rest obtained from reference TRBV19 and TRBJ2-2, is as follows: DGGITQSPKYLFRKEGQNVTLSCEQNLNHDAMYWYRQDPGQGLRLIYYSQIVNDFQKGDIAEGYSVSREKKESFPLTVTSAQKNPTAFYLCASNSRRTGELFFGEGSRLTVL.

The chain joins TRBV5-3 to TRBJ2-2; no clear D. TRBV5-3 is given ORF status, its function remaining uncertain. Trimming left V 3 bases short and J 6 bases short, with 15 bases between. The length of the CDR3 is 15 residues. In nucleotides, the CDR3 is TGTGCCAGAAGCTGCTTAGTAATGAGGTCCGGGGAGCTGTTTTTT. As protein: CARSCLVMRSGELFF.

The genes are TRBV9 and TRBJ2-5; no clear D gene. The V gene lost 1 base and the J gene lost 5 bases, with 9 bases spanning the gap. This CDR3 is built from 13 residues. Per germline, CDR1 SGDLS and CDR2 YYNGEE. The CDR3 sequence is CASSVNSGETQYF. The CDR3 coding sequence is TGTGCCAGCAGCGTAAACTCCGGGGAGACCCAGTACTTC. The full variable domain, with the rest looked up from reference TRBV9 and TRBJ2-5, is DSGVTQTPKHLITATGQRVTLRCSPRSGDLSVYWYQQSLDQGLQFLIQYYNGEERAKGNILERFSAQQFPDLHSELNLSSLELGDSALYFCASSVNSGETQYFGPGTRLLVL.

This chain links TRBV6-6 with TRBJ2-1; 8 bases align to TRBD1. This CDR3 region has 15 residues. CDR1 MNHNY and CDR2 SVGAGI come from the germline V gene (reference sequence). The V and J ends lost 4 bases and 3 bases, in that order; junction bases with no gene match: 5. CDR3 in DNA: TGTGCCAGCAGTTCGGACAGGGTAGGCTACAATGAGCAGTTCTTC. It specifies CASSSDRVGYNEQFF.

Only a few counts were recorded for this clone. The CDR3 sequence: CASSQDEGAGVDTQYF. The CDR3, as DNA: TGTGCCAGCAGCCAAGATGAGGGGGCCGGGGTAGATACGCAGTATTTT. This chain joins TRBV4-2 and TRBJ2-3, with 7 bases that match TRBD1. This CDR3 has 16 residues. J gave up 5 bases and V 0 bases, and 8 bases lay outside the gene matches. Germline values: CDR1 LGHNA, CDR2 YNFKEQ.

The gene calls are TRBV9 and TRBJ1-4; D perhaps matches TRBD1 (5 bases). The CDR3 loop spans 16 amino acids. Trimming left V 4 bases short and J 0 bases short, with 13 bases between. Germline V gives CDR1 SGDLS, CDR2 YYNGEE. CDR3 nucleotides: TGTGCCAGCAGCCCGGGGGAGCAATCAACTAATGAAAAACTGTTTTTT. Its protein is CASSPGEQSTNEKLFF. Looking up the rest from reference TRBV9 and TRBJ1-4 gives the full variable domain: DSGVTQTPKHLITATGQRVTLRCSPRSGDLSVYWYQQSLDQGLQFLIQYYNGEERAKGNILERFSAQQFPDLHSELNLSSLELGDSALYFCASSPGEQSTNEKLFFGSGTQLSVL.

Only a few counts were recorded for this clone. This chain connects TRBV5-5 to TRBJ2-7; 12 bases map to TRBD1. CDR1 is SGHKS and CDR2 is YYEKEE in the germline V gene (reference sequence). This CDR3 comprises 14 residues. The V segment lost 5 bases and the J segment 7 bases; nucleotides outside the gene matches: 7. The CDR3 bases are TGTGCCAGCAGTCGTCGGGACAGGGGGCGGGAGCAGTACTTC. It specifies CASSRRDRGREQYF.

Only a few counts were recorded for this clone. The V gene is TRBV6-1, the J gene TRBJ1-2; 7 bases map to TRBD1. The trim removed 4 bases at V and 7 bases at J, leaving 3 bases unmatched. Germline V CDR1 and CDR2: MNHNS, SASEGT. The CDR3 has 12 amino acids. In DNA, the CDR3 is TGTGCCAGCAGTGCCTACAGGGGTGGCTACACCTTC. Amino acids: CASSAYRGGYTF.

CDR3 coding DNA: TGCGCCAGCAGCCAAGAGAGCGGGAGGCCCGGGGAGACCCAGTACTTC. Translation: CASSQESGRPGETQYF. The chain links TRBV4-3 to TRBJ2-5, with 9 bases fitting TRBD2. The V segment lost 0 bases and the J segment 5 bases; nucleotides outside the gene matches: 7. The CDR3 contains 16 residues. CDR1 and CDR2 from the germline V gene are LGHNA and YSLEER.

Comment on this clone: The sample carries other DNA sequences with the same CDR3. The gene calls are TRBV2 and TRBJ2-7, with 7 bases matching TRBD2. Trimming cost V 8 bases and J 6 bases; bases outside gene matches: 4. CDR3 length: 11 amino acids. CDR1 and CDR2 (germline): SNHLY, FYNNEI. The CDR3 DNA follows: TGTGCCAGCCCTCCGGGGGGCGAGCAGTACTTC. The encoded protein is CASPPGGEQYF.

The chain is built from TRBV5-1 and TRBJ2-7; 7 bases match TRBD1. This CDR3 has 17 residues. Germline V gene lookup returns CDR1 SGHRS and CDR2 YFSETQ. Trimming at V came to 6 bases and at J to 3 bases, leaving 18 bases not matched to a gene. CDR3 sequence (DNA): TGCGCCAGCACCCTAGACAGAGGGGTCGCAGGGGGCTACGAGCAGTACTTC. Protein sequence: CASTLDRGVAGGYEQYF.

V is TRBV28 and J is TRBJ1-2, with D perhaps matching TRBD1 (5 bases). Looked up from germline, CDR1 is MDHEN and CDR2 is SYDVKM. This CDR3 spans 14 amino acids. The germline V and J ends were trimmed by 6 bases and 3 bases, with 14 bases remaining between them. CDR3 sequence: CASSQGRGHYGYTF. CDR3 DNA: TGTGCCAGCAGCCAAGGGAGGGGTCACTATGGCTACACCTTC.

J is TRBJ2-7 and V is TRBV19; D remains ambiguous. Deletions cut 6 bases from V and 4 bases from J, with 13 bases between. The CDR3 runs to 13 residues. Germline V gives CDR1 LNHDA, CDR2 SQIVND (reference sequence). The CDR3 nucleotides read TGTGCCAGTAGCCGTTTTGACGGGTACGAGCAGTACTTC. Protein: CASSRFDGYEQYF.

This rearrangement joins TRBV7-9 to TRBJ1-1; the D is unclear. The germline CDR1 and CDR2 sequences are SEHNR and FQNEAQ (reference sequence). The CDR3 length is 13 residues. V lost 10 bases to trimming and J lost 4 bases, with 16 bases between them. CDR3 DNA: TGTGCCATCGCTGGCGGCGCGAGCACTGAAGCTTTCTTT. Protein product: CAIAGGASTEAFF.

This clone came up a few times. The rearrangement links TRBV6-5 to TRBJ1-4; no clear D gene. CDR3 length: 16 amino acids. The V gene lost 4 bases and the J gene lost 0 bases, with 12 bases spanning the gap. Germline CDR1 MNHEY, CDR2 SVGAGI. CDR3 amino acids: CASSSRPTPTNEKLFF. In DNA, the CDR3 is TGTGCCAGCAGTTCACGACCGACTCCAACTAATGAAAAACTGTTTTTT.

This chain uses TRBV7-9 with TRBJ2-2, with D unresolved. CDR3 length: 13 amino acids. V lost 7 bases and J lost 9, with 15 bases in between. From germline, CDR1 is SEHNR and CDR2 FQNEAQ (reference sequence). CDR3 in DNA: TGTGCCAGCACGTCCTCGGCGGAGCGGGAGCTGTTTTTT. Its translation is CASTSSAERELFF. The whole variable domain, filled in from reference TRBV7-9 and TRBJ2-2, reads DTGVSQNPRHKITKRGQNVTFRCDPISEHNRLYWYRQTLGQGPEFLTYFQNEAQLEKSRLLSDRFSAERPKGSFSTLEIQRTEQGDSAMYLCASTSSAERELFFGEGSRLTVL.

DNA for the CDR3: TGCAGCGTTGATAAAGGGGACGAGCAGTACTTC. Its translation: CSVDKGDEQYF. The chain joins TRBV29-1 to TRBJ2-7; D possibly corresponds to TRBD1 (5 bases). Trimming removed 3 bases at V and 5 bases at J, with 8 bases between. The CDR3 contains 11 residues. Germline CDR1 and CDR2: SQVTM and ANQGSEA.

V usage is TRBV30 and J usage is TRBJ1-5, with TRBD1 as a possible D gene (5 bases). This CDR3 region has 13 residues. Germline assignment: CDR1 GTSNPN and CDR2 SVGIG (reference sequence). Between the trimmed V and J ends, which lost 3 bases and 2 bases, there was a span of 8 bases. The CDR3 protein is CAWSQGGNQPQHF. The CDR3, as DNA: TGTGCCTGGAGCCAGGGCGGCAATCAGCCCCAGCATTTT.

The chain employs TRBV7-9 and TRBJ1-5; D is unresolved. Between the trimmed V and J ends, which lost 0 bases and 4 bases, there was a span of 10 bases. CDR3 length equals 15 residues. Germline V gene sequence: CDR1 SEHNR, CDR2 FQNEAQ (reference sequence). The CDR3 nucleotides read TGTGCCAGCAGCTTAGCTGGCCCCAAGAATCAGCCCCAGCATTTT. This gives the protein CASSLAGPKNQPQHF.

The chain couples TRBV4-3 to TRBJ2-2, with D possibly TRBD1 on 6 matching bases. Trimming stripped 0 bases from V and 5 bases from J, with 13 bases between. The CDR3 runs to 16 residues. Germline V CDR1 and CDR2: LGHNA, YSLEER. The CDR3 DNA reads TGCGCCAGCAGCCAAGACGGGACACCTCGGACCGGGGAGCTGTTTTTT. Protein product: CASSQDGTPRTGELFF.

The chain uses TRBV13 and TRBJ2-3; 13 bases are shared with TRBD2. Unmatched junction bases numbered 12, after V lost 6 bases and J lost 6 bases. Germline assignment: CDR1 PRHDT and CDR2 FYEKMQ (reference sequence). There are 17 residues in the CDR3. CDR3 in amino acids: CASRKVTSGRSGDTQYF. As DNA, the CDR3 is TGTGCCAGCAGGAAAGTGACTAGCGGGAGGAGCGGGGATACGCAGTATTTT.

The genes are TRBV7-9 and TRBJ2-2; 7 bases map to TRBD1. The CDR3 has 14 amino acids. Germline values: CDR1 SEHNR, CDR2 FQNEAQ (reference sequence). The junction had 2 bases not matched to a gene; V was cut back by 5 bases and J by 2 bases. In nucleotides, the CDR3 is TGTGCCAGCAGCCGACAGGGCAACACCGGGGAGCTGTTTTTT. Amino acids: CASSRQGNTGELFF.

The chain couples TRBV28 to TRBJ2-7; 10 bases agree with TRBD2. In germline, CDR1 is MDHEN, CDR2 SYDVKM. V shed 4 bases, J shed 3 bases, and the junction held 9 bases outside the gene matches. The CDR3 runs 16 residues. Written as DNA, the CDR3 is TGTGCCAGCAGTTCCCCCGTTAGACTAGCGGGCTACGAGCAGTACTTC. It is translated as CASSSPVRLAGYEQYF.

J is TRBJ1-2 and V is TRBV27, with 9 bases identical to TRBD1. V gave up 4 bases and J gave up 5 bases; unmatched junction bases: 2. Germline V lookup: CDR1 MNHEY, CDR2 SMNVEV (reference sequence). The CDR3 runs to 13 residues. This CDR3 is CASSSTGGYGYTF. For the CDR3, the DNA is TGTGCCAGCAGTTCGACAGGGGGGTATGGCTACACCTTC.

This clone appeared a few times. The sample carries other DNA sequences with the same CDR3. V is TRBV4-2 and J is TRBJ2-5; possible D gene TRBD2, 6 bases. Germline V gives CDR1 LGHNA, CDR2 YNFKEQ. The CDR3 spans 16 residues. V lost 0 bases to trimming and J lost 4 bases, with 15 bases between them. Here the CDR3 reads CASSQERGGGAETQYF. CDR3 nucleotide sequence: TGTGCCAGCAGCCAAGAAAGGGGCGGCGGGGCAGAGACCCAGTACTTC.

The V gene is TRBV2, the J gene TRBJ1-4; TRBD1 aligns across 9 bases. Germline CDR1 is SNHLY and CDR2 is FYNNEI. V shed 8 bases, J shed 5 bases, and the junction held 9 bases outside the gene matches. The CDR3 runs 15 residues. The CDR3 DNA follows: TGTGCCAGCTCATTACCCGGGACAGGGAATGAAAAACTGTTTTTT. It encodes CASSLPGTGNEKLFF.

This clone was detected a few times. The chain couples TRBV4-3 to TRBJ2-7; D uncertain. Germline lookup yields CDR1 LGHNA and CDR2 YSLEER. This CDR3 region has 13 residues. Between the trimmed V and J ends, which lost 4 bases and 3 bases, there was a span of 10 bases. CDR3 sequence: CASSPARGYEQYF. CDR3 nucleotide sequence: TGCGCCAGCAGCCCTGCGCGAGGCTACGAGCAGTACTTC.

The CDR3 region is CSVSQGYEQYF. CDR3 nucleotide sequence: TGCAGCGTTAGTCAGGGCTACGAGCAGTACTTC. The chain carries TRBV29-1 and TRBJ2-7, with a weak D call TRBD1 (5 bases). The germline V and J ends were trimmed by 5 bases and 3 bases, with 8 bases remaining between them. Germline V gene sequence: CDR1 SQVTM, CDR2 ANQGSEA. This CDR3 comprises 11 residues.

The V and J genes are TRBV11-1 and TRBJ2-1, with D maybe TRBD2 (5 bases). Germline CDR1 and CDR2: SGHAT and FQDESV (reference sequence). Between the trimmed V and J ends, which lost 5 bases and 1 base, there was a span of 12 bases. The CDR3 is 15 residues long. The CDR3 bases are TGTGCCAGCAGCCGAACTAGAAGGTCCTACAATGAGCAGTTCTTC. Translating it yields CASSRTRRSYNEQFF. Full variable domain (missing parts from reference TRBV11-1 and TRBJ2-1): EAEVAQSPRYKITEKSQAVAFWCDPISGHATLYWYRQILGQGPELLVQFQDESVVDDSQLPKDRFSAERLKGVDSTLKIQPAELGDSAMYLCASSRTRRSYNEQFFGPGTRLTVL.